One TCR beta chain is described in this entry. Germline CDR1 and CDR2: GTSNPN and SVGIG (reference sequence). The CDR3 loop spans 11 amino acids. Trimming took off 4 bases at V and 7 bases at J, with 8 bases between the two ends. Assay used: immunoSEQ multiplex PCR; TCRdb lists only in-frame clones, some missing. The table includes tens of thousands of clones, roughly 90% detected once. The data stem from a study of blood T cell repertoires in COVID-19. The chain has TRBV30 and TRBJ2-1; a possible D gene is TRBD2 (6 bases). The origin of this receptor is a man in his 60s with active or convalescent COVID-19. Sequenced sample: peripheral blood. The CDR3 loop is CAWISGNEQFF. The CDR3 DNA reads TGTGCCTGGATTAGCGGAAATGAGCAGTTCTTC.